The 29 T cell receptor beta chains listed next were all sequenced from one sample in a study of cytomegalovirus exposure and HLA in healthy donors. Using immunoSEQ multiplex PCR, the repertoire was profiled, and TCRdb retains in-frame clones only, with some absent. The sample includes about 78,000 clones, about 96% of them seen just once. The sample was PBMCs. The receptors originated from a young man in good health and CMV-seropositive.

This chain links TRBV30 with TRBJ1-1; TRBD1 aligns across 11 bases. Looked up from germline, CDR1 is GTSNPN and CDR2 is SVGIG (reference sequence). Trimming removed 3 bases from V and 5 bases from J; junction bases left unmatched: 2. This CDR3 comprises 13 residues. This CDR3 is CAWRRDRGTEAFF. The CDR3 DNA is TGTGCCTGGAGAAGGGACAGGGGGACTGAAGCTTTCTTT.

The V gene is TRBV4-1, the J gene TRBJ1-2, with D uncertain. The CDR3 runs to 15 residues. V was shortened by 0 bases and J by 5 bases, with 13 bases between the two germline ends. Germline assignment: CDR1 MGHRA and CDR2 YSYEKL. The CDR3 sequence: CASSQDSHELYGYTF. The CDR3, as DNA: TGCGCCAGCAGCCAAGATTCGCATGAGCTTTATGGCTACACCTTC.

The chain joins TRBV27 to TRBJ2-7; D not certain. The germline V gene has CDR1 MNHEY and CDR2 SMNVEV (reference sequence). V lost 8 bases, J lost 2 bases, and 4 bases lay in between. The CDR3 is 10 amino acids. DNA of the CDR3: TGTGCCAGCGGGCCCTACGAGCAGTACTTC. It encodes CASGPYEQYF.

The CDR3 reads CASSWDLLKRRDSREQYF. The CDR3 DNA reads TGTGCCAGCAGTTGGGACTTATTAAAAAGGAGGGATTCGCGCGAGCAGTACTTC. The chain employs TRBV28 and TRBJ2-7; a weak D match, TRBD2 (6 bases). The CDR3 consists of 18 residues. Germline loops: CDR1 MDHEN, CDR2 SYDVKM. V was trimmed by 4 bases and J by 6 bases, leaving 28 bases between them.

V usage is TRBV27 and J usage is TRBJ1-3; TRBD1 is a possible D gene (6 bases). The CDR3 consists of 14 residues. V was trimmed by 5 bases and J by 4 bases, leaving 12 bases between them. The germline CDR1 and CDR2 sequences are MNHEY and SMNVEV (reference sequence). This CDR3 is CASSAQGMGNTIYF. Written as DNA, the CDR3 is TGTGCCAGCAGTGCGCAGGGGATGGGAAACACCATATATTTT.

This clone was seen once. The chain joins TRBV6-5 to TRBJ2-5; D might be TRBD2 (5 bases). Between the trimmed V and J ends, which lost 5 bases and 1 base, there was a span of 14 bases. Germline V CDR1 and CDR2: MNHEY, SVGAGI. The CDR3 covers 15 residues. The CDR3 is CASSKSGDPQETQYF. The CDR3 bases are TGTGCCAGCAGTAAAAGCGGTGACCCCCAAGAGACCCAGTACTTC.

This clone was recorded only once. The chain couples TRBV2 to TRBJ1-2, with a weak D call TRBD1 (6 bases). CDR1 is SNHLY, CDR2 FYNNEI, per germline. There are 14 residues in the CDR3. V was trimmed by 6 bases and J by 5 bases, leaving 16 bases between them. CDR3 sequence reads: CASSPDRTTYGYTF. CDR3 DNA sequence: TGTGCCAGCAGCCCCGACAGGACGACTTATGGCTACACCTTC.

This chain links TRBV4-1 with TRBJ2-7; D unclear. The CDR3 has 13 residues. Germline-derived CDR1 and CDR2 are MGHRA and YSYEKL. V lost 0 bases to trimming and J lost 1 base, with 4 bases between them. The CDR3 sequence is CASSQDLSYEQYF. In DNA form, the CDR3 reads TGCGCCAGCAGCCAAGATCTTTCCTACGAGCAGTACTTC.

CDR3 sequence (DNA): TGTGCCACTCTCAGGGACAGCTACGAGCAGTACTTC. It codes for CATLRDSYEQYF. This chain connects TRBV28 to TRBJ2-7; 7 bases line up with TRBD1. Germline lookup yields CDR1 MDHEN and CDR2 SYDVKM. The CDR3 runs to 12 residues. Trimming at V came to 10 bases and at J to 3 bases, leaving 6 bases not matched to a gene.

The chain is built from TRBV13 and TRBJ2-1, with 9 bases matching TRBD1. The CDR3 consists of 15 residues. V was pared by 5 bases and J by 4 bases, with 6 bases of the junction left unmatched. The germline V gene encodes CDR1 PRHDT and CDR2 FYEKMQ (reference sequence). The CDR3 region has the DNA TGTGCCAGCAGCCAACGAGGACAGGGGTACAATGAGCAGTTCTTC. It is translated as CASSQRGQGYNEQFF.

V gene TRBV6-5 combines with J gene TRBJ1-1; the match to TRBD1 covers 8 bases. The CDR3 is made up of 14 amino acids. Germline trimming cut 6 bases from V and 1 base from J; bases unmatched to any gene: 4. In germline, CDR1 is MNHEY, CDR2 SVGAGI. In DNA, the CDR3 is TGTGCCAGCAGATCAGGGGGCTCGAACACTGAAGCTTTCTTT. It codes for CASRSGGSNTEAFF.

The CDR3 region is CASSPGQGSGANVLTF. Here the CDR3 DNA reads TGTGCCAGTAGTCCGGGACAGGGATCTGGGGCCAACGTCCTGACTTTC. The V call is TRBV19, the J call TRBJ2-6; TRBD1 agrees at 9 bases. The germline gives CDR1 LNHDA, CDR2 SQIVND (reference sequence). J gave up 1 base and V 5 bases, and 3 bases lay outside the gene matches. This CDR3 is 16 amino acids long.

The genes are TRBV6-5 and TRBJ1-2; 9 bases line up with TRBD1. V shed 5 bases, J shed 7 bases, and the junction held 11 bases outside the gene matches. Germline CDR1 and CDR2: MNHEY and SVGAGI. The CDR3 has 15 amino acids. Here the CDR3 reads CASSPSDRGGGGYTF. In DNA, the CDR3 is TGTGCCAGCAGTCCCTCGGACAGGGGAGGAGGTGGCTACACCTTC.

This chain links TRBV7-6 with TRBJ2-1; D gene ambiguous. Looked up from germline, CDR1 is SGHVS and CDR2 is FNYEAQ. The CDR3 consists of 16 residues. Trimming left V 2 bases short and J 0 bases short, with 11 bases between. CDR3 sequence reads: CASSLIPPSSYNEQFF. DNA of the CDR3: TGTGCCAGCAGCTTAATCCCGCCGAGCTCCTACAATGAGCAGTTCTTC. The variable domain in full, completed from reference TRBV7-6 and TRBJ2-1, reads GAGVSQSPRYKVTKRGQDVALRCDPISGHVSLYWYRQALGQGPEFLTYFNYEAQQDKSGLPNDRFSAERPEGSISTLTIQRTEQRDSAMYRCASSLIPPSSYNEQFFGPGTRLTVL.

On this clone itself: Other DNA sequences in the sample encode the same CDR3. The rearrangement links TRBV18 to TRBJ2-7; tentatively, D is TRBD2 (6 bases). CDR3 length: 14 amino acids. The ends were cut back, 0 bases at V and 1 base at J, with 7 bases in the middle. Per germline, CDR1 KGHSH and CDR2 LQKENI. CDR3 loop: CASSPPGLSYEQYF. The CDR3 region has the DNA TGTGCCAGCTCACCACCGGGACTTTCCTACGAGCAGTACTTC.

J is TRBJ2-7 and V is TRBV19; the match to TRBD2 covers 7 bases. This CDR3 spans 15 amino acids. Germline trimming cut 6 bases from V and 3 bases from J; bases unmatched to any gene: 11. Germline V gene sequence: CDR1 LNHDA, CDR2 SQIVND (reference sequence). The DNA for the CDR3 is TGTGCCAGTAGGCCCGGGACTACTTCTCTCTACGAGCAGTACTTC. It codes for CASRPGTTSLYEQYF. The entire variable domain, with the rest obtained from reference TRBV19 and TRBJ2-7, is as follows: DGGITQSPKYLFRKEGQNVTLSCEQNLNHDAMYWYRQDPGQGLRLIYYSQIVNDFQKGDIAEGYSVSREKKESFPLTVTSAQKNPTAFYLCASRPGTTSLYEQYFGPGTRLTVT.

The chain recombines TRBV9 with TRBJ2-7, with 8 bases lining up with TRBD1. Germline trimming cut 3 bases from V and 5 bases from J; bases unmatched to any gene: 4. Germline V CDR1 and CDR2: SGDLS, YYNGEE. The CDR3 is 13 residues long. The DNA of the CDR3 is TGTGCCAGCAGCGCTGGACAGGGCAACGAGCAGTACTTC. Translation gives CASSAGQGNEQYF.

This clone appeared a single time. The rearrangement uses TRBV9 and TRBJ2-6; 12 bases are shared with TRBD2. CDR3 size: 21 residues. Losses at the gene ends were 0 bases for V and 0 bases for J; bases not matched to a gene: 10. Germline-derived CDR1 and CDR2 are SGDLS and YYNGEE. The CDR3: CASSVGTGTSGLSSGANVLTF. The CDR3 DNA follows: TGTGCCAGCAGCGTAGGAACCGGGACTAGCGGGTTGAGCTCTGGGGCCAACGTCCTGACTTTC.

This rearrangement joins TRBV6-5 to TRBJ2-2; D is possibly TRBD2 (6 bases). This CDR3 is built from 15 residues. Trimming stripped 0 bases from V and 4 bases from J, with 9 bases between. Germline V gene lookup returns CDR1 MNHEY and CDR2 SVGAGI. CDR3 DNA: TGTGCCAGCAGTTACTCGGGAGCGGGCACCGGGGAGCTGTTTTTT. Protein: CASSYSGAGTGELFF.

V gene TRBV5-1 combines with J gene TRBJ1-1; D may be TRBD1 (6 bases). V shed 3 bases and J shed 3 bases, with 18 bases lying between them. The germline V gene encodes CDR1 SGHRS and CDR2 YFSETQ. This CDR3 region has 16 residues. In nucleotides, the CDR3 is TGCGCCAGCAGCTCTACAGGGAAGGTGGGGCACACTGAAGCTTTCTTT. Encoded protein: CASSSTGKVGHTEAFF.

The CDR3, as DNA: TGCGCCAGCAGCTTGACTAGCGGGAGAAGCTCTGGGGCCAACGTCCTGACTTTC. This sequence encodes CASSLTSGRSSGANVLTF. J is TRBJ2-6 and V is TRBV5-1, with 11 bases matching TRBD2. The CDR3 loop spans 18 amino acids. The trim removed 1 base at V and 0 bases at J, leaving 3 bases unmatched. Germline-derived CDR1 and CDR2 are SGHRS and YFSETQ.

The rearrangement links TRBV11-2 to TRBJ1-1; 10 bases are shared with TRBD1. Trimming at V came to 4 bases and at J to 4 bases, leaving 6 bases not matched to a gene. The length of the CDR3 is 15 residues. CDR1 is SGHAT, CDR2 FQNNGV, per germline. The CDR3 DNA sequence: TGTGCCAGCAGCTCGTGGGACAGGGGTAGCACTGAAGCTTTCTTT. This translates into CASSSWDRGSTEAFF. Full variable domain (missing parts from reference TRBV11-2 and TRBJ1-1): EAGVAQSPRYKIIEKRQSVAFWCNPISGHATLYWYQQILGQGPKLLIQFQNNGVVDDSQLPKDRFSAERLKGVDSTLKIQPAKLEDSAVYLCASSSWDRGSTEAFFGQGTRLTVV.

This clone was counted only a few times. V usage is TRBV10-1 and J usage is TRBJ2-2; no firm D call. Per the germline V gene, CDR1 is WNHNN and CDR2 is SYGVQD (reference sequence). V lost 4 bases and J lost 7, with 10 bases in between. The CDR3 consists of 13 residues. For the CDR3, the DNA is TGCGCCAGCAGTGCACGCGAGAACGGGGAGCTGTTTTTT. The encoded protein is CASSARENGELFF.

The chain carries TRBV7-6 and TRBJ1-5; D is uncertain. CDR3 length: 14 residues. Germline V gene sequence: CDR1 SGHVS, CDR2 FNYEAQ. The V gene lost 0 bases and the J gene lost 7 bases, with 10 bases spanning the gap. The CDR3 reads CASSLAGAGQPQHF. The CDR3 DNA follows: TGTGCCAGCAGCTTAGCGGGCGCTGGGCAGCCCCAGCATTTT.

The rearrangement uses TRBV4-1 and TRBJ1-1; perhaps TRBD1 as D (5 bases). V lost 1 base and J 0 bases, leaving 9 bases between the germline ends. The CDR3 consists of 15 residues. CDR1 MGHRA and CDR2 YSYEKL come from the germline V gene. CDR3 loop: CASSQVDRLNTEAFF. CDR3 DNA sequence: TGCGCCAGCAGCCAAGTAGACAGACTGAACACTGAAGCTTTCTTT.

This rearrangement joins TRBV20-1 to TRBJ2-1; 8 bases are shared with TRBD2. Germline lookup yields CDR1 DFQATT and CDR2 SNEGSKA (reference sequence). The CDR3 totals 10 residues. The chain's CDR3 is CGGLDHEQFF. The CDR3, as DNA: TGCGGGGGACTAGACCATGAGCAGTTCTTC.

The chain joins TRBV6-1 to TRBJ2-1; 9 bases align to TRBD1. The CDR3 sequence is 15 residues long. V was clipped by 7 bases and J by 0 bases; unmatched bases: 4. CDR1 and CDR2 (germline): MNHNS, SASEGT. CDR3 nucleotides: TGTGCCAGCATCCAGACAGGGGGCTCCTACAATGAGCAGTTCTTC. Its protein is CASIQTGGSYNEQFF.

The CDR3 spells CASSGWEGSYNEQFF. As DNA, the CDR3 is TGTGCCAGCAGCGGCTGGGAGGGCTCCTACAATGAGCAGTTCTTC. The rearrangement links TRBV14 to TRBJ2-1; 7 positions agree with TRBD2. With V trimmed by 5 bases and J by 0 bases, 4 bases remained unmatched. Germline V gene data show CDR1 as SGHDN and CDR2 as FVKESK. The CDR3 covers 15 residues.

The rearrangement joins TRBV9 to TRBJ2-5; D might be TRBD2 (6 bases). The CDR3 loop spans 11 amino acids. Germline loops: CDR1 SGDLS, CDR2 YYNGEE. The V end was cut by 3 bases, the J end by 9 bases, with 9 bases between. CDR3: CASSAGGAQYF. CDR3 DNA: TGTGCCAGCAGCGCCGGAGGGGCCCAGTACTTC.